This TCR beta chain was identified in a study of Ad26.COV2.S vaccination and SARS-CoV-2 variants. This clone was found a few times. The assay was immunoSEQ multiplex PCR, and TCRdb's table has in-frame clones only and misses some. Of approximately 300,000 clones in the sample, about 85% were seen once. Treatment given: some 19 received Ad26.COV2.S at low or high dose, single or two shots; five or six received placebo; per-sample allocation not given. All samples were drawn on day 63, counting from the first vaccine or placebo injection. An adult of 18-55 years in Boston served as donor. What was given as vaccine was an Ad26 vector encoding Wuhan-strain SARS-CoV-2 spike. The source material was peripheral blood, sampled in a trial of Ad26.COV2.S vaccine versus placebo. The sequence came from a person aged 18-60 years who received the Ad26.COV2.S COVID-19 vaccine or a placebo.

The CDR3 coding sequence is TGTGCCAGCACGGGACAGAGCAATCAGCCCCAGCATTTT. Translated: CASTGQSNQPQHF. This sequence joins TRBV28 and TRBJ1-5; 7 nucleotides align to TRBD1. The junction had 1 base not matched to a gene; V was cut back by 7 bases and J by 1 base. There are 13 residues in the CDR3. The germline gives CDR1 MDHEN, CDR2 SYDVKM.